Here is one TCR beta chain with its context. What antigen it recognizes has not been identified. Base qualities are not at hand, and no much larger clone is one base apart. V and J are truncated by 6 bases and 0 bases respectively, leaving an intervening sequence of 15 bases. Counted from cysteine to phenylalanine, this CDR3 has 16 amino acids. Only the CDR3 DNA is retained, 48 bases long and in frame from the first base. Ficoll-Paque density gradient centrifugation was used to isolate PBMCs. This record belongs to a study of T-cell memory formation after mild COVID-19 (dated by TCRdb to about 2021). Study-level background: TCR sequence clusters from the two donors were found to be largely donor specific. Two young, previously healthy adult volunteers, one female and one male, were included in the cohort. T-cell clones expanding and contracting after mild COVID-19 in a couple of donors were tracked by longitudinal TCRalpha and TCRbeta repertoire sequencing. General study outcomes and caveats: Some responding clones were detected in pre-infection memory, suggesting pre-existing cross-reactive memory T cells joined the SARS-CoV-2 response. Only a couple of mild cases were covered in the study, and larger cohorts including severe cases with pre-infection samples were considered necessary. From day 15 to 85, contracting clones showed balanced CD4/CD8 phenotypes, whereas a second wave of clones that expanded from day 15 to 37 leaned towards CD4+. Contracting CD4+ clones were found mainly in CM and EM memory subsets, while CD8+ clones were enriched in EMRA. SARS-CoV-2 specificity was not confirmed for the second-wave clones peaking on day 37.

Sequencing instrument: Illumina NovaSeq 6000. Using 5'RACE with constant-segment primers, TCRalpha and TCRbeta cDNA libraries were constructed, with sample barcodes and unique molecular identifiers added in the process. RNA was extracted from every sample with Trizol reagent. Amplification of the libraries took two PCR steps, and the second step added a second sample barcode plus Illumina TruSeq adapters. Sequencing of libraries was performed on an Illumina NovaSeq with 2 x 150 bp paired-end reads. On the study's bioinformatics: The reads were demultiplexed and collapsed into UMI-guided consensus sequences using migec v1.2.7. Using mixcr v2.1.11, UMI consensuses were aligned to TRA and TRB V and J templates and then assembled into clonotypes. A clonotype was counted as expanded or contracted only if both edgeR and NoisET called the change significant, with noise models trained on biological replicates. For edgeR calls, the cutoffs were a false discovery rate-adjusted p below 0.01 and a log2 fold-change threshold of 1. As an exploratory analysis of dynamics, max-normalized trajectories of the 1000 most abundant clonotypes were examined by PCA with hierarchical clustering. Separately sequenced CD4+ and CD8+ repertoires were used to assign the CD4 or CD8 phenotype of responding clones. Using fastp trimming at Q25 and MiXCR clonotype assembly, TCRdb reanalyzed the public sequencing data and kept in-frame beta chains. Merged by CDR3 protein, the rows form single entries marked with the most common genes and DNA. These V and J calls rely on TCRdb rather than the paper's analysis. The sample table lists approximately 440,000 distinct CDR3 sequences, around 20% of them with a count of one. The ten largest clones add up to 8.4% of the sample.

The sequence is built from TRBV12-3 or TRBV12-4 and TRBJ2-4; the D gene cannot be resolved reliably. The sequence was obtained from an adult woman who had mild COVID-19 (a few samples of this study predate the infection). The sample titles of this study are shuffled in the database, so cell type and time point are left out; the donor was told from shared clones. The sample taken for sequencing was PBMCs or a T cell subset sorted from them (not recorded which). CDR3 reads: CASSPAPVVAKNIQYF. The base sequence is TGTGCCAGCAGCCCCGCTCCCGTAGTAGCCAAAAACATTCAGTACTTC.